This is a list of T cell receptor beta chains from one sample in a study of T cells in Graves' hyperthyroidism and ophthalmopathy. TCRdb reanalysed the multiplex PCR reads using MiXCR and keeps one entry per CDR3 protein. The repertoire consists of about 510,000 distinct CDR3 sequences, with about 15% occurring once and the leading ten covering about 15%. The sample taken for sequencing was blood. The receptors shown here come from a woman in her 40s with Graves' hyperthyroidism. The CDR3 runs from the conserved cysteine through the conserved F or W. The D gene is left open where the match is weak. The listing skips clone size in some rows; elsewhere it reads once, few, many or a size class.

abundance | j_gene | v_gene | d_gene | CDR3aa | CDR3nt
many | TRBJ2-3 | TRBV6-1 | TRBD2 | CASMAGTSADTQYF | TGTGCCAGCATGGCAGGGACTAGCGCAGATACGCAGTATTTT
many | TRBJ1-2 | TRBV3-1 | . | CASSQGHIYGYTF | TGTGCCAGCAGCCAAGGACACATCTATGGCTACACCTTC
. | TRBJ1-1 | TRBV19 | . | CATAGGAIMNTEAFF | TGTGCCACCGCTGGGGGGGCGATAATGAACACTGAAGCTTTCTTT
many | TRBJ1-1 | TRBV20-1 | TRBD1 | CSALTRDRAAEAFF | TGCAGTGCTCTGACCCGGGACAGGGCGGCTGAAGCTTTCTTT
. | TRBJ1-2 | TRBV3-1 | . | CASSQVGTAYGYTF | TGTGCCAGCAGCCAAGTTGGCACAGCCTATGGCTACACCTTC
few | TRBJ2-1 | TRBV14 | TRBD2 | CASSQGGRAFNEQFF | TGTGCCAGCAGCCAAGGAGGGAGGGCCTTTAATGAGCAGTTCTTC
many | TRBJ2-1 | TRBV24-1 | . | CATSDFRTNEQFF | TGTGCCACCAGTGATTTCCGCACGAATGAGCAGTTCTTC
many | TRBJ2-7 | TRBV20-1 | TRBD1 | CSARGGGQGSSYEQYF | TGCAGTGCTAGAGGAGGGGGACAGGGGAGCTCCTACGAGCAGTACTTC
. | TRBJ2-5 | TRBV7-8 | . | CASSLGATKTQYF | TGTGCCAGCAGCCTGGGGGCGACCAAGACCCAGTACTTC
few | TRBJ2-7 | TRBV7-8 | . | CASSLQLEDEQYF | TGTGCCAGCAGCTTGCAATTGGAGGACGAGCAGTACTTC
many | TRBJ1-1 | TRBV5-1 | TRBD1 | CASSWRGQENTEAFF | TGCGCCAGCAGCTGGAGAGGACAGGAGAACACTGAAGCTTTCTTT
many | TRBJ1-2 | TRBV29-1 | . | CSVGQSGHGYTF | TGCAGCGTTGGACAGTCAGGGCATGGCTACACCTTC
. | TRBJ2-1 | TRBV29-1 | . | CSVGRQAGSYNEQFF | TGCAGCGTTGGGCGGCAGGCAGGATCCTACAATGAGCAGTTCTTC
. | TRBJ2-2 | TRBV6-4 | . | CASLWQGSTGELFF | TGTGCCAGCTTATGGCAGGGGTCCACCGGGGAGCTGTTTTTT
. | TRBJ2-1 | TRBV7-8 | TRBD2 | CASSSGGLAGGANEQFF | TGTGCCAGCAGCTCCGGGGGGCTAGCGGGAGGGGCGAATGAGCAGTTCTTC
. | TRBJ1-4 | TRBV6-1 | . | CASSEQSATNEKLFF | TGTGCCAGCAGTGAACAAAGTGCAACTAATGAAAAACTGTTTTTT
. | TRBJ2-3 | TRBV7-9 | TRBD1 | CASSLGQGRMSTDTQYF | TGTGCCAGCAGCCTCGGACAGGGGAGGATGAGCACAGATACGCAGTATTTT
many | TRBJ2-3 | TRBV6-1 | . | CASRATVIPSTDTQYF | TGTGCCAGCAGAGCGACAGTTATTCCTAGCACAGATACGCAGTATTTT
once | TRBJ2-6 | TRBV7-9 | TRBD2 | CASSPPTSGTSGANVLTF | TGTGCCAGCAGCCCCCCCACTAGCGGGACCTCTGGGGCCAACGTCCTGACTTTC
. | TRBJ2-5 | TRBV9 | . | CASSVGGGSTKETQYF | TGTGCCAGCAGCGTAGGAGGGGGGAGTACCAAAGAGACCCAGTACTTC
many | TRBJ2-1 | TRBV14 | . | CASSQGSSLYNEQFF | TGTGCCAGCAGCCAAGGAAGCTCCTTGTACAATGAGCAGTTCTTC
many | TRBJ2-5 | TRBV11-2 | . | CASSGRDVYF | TGTGCCAGCAGCGGAAGGGACGTGTACTTC
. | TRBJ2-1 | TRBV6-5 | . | CASSYSAVSSYNEQFF | TGTGCCAGCAGTTACTCTGCGGTGAGCTCCTACAATGAGCAGTTCTTC
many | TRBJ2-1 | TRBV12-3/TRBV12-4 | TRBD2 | CASSPFGDSGRRDEQFF | TGTGCCAGCAGCCCATTCGGTGATAGCGGGAGAAGAGATGAGCAGTTCTTC
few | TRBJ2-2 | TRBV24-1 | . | CATSVGGVNTGELFF | TGTGCCACCAGTGTCGGAGGGGTTAACACCGGGGAGCTGTTTTTT
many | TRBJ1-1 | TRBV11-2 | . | CASSPQFGQNTEAFF | TGTGCCAGCAGCCCCCAATTCGGGCAGAACACTGAAGCTTTCTTT
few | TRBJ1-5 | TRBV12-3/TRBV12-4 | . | CASSLIYSNQPQHF | TGTGCCAGCAGTTTAATCTATAGCAATCAGCCCCAGCATTTT
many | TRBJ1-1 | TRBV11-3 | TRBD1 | CASSFLGQGARSTEAFF | TGTGCCAGCAGCTTCCTTGGACAGGGGGCGCGAAGTACTGAAGCTTTCTTT
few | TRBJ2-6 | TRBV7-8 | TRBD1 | CASSLMRTGDSGANVLTF | TGTGCCAGCAGCTTAATGCGGACAGGGGACTCTGGGGCCAACGTCCTGACTTTC
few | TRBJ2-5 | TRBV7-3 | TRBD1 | CASSFDREVQETQYF | TGTGCCAGCAGCTTCGACAGGGAAGTTCAAGAGACCCAGTACTTC
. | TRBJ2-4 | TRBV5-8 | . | CASSLLGAKNIQYF | TGTGCCAGCAGCTTGCTAGGGGCCAAAAACATTCAGTACTTC
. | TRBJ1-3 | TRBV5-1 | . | CASSLDNGNTIYF | TGCGCCAGCAGCTTGGATAATGGGAACACCATATATTTT
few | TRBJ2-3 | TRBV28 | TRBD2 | CASSLPLAGTDTQYF | TGTGCCAGCAGTTTACCACTAGCGGGCACAGATACGCAGTATTTT
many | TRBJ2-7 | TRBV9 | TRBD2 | CASSKSIAGGYEQYF | TGTGCCAGCAGCAAAAGCATAGCGGGAGGTTACGAGCAGTACTTC
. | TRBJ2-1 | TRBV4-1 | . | CASSQGKYEFF | TGCGCCAGCAGCCAGGGGAAGTATGAGTTCTTC
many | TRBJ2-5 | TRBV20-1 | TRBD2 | CSASGLADSQETQYF | TGCAGTGCTTCTGGACTAGCGGACAGCCAAGAGACCCAGTACTTC
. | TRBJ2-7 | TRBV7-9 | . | CASSEGDSSSYEQYF | TGTGCCAGCAGCGAAGGCGACAGCAGCTCCTACGAGCAGTACTTC
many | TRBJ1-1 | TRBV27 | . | CASSFRDTNTEAFF | TGTGCCAGCAGTTTCCGGGACACCAACACTGAAGCTTTCTTT
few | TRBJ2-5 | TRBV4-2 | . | CASSQDKGSGETQYF | TGTGCCAGCAGCCAAGATAAGGGGTCGGGGGAGACCCAGTACTTC
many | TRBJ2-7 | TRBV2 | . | CANKLAYEQYF | TGTGCCAATAAACTAGCCTACGAGCAGTACTTC
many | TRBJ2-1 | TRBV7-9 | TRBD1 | CASSSNRDRVYNEQFF | TGTGCCAGCAGCTCTAACCGGGACAGGGTCTACAATGAGCAGTTCTTC
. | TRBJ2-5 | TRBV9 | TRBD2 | CASSARTSGKETQYF | TGTGCCAGCAGCGCCCGGACTAGCGGGAAGGAGACCCAGTACTTC
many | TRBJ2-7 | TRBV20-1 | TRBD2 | CSATGLGSSYEQYF | TGCAGTGCTACGGGACTAGGGAGCTCCTACGAGCAGTACTTC
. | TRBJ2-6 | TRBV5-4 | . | CASSLVSSSGANVLTF | TGTGCCAGCAGCTTGGTCAGCTCCTCTGGGGCCAACGTCCTGACTTTC
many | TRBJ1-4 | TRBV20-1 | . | CSARDQEKLFF | TGCAGTGCTAGAGATCAGGAAAAACTGTTTTTT
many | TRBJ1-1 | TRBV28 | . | CASSFLGGGTEAFF | TGTGCCAGCAGTTTTCTTGGGGGCGGTACTGAAGCTTTCTTT
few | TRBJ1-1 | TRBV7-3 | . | CASSLTAGMNTEAFF | TGTGCCAGCAGCTTAACGGCAGGGATGAACACTGAAGCTTTCTTT
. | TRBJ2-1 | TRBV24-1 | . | CATSDFYNEQFF | TGTGCCACCAGTGACTTCTACAATGAGCAGTTCTTC
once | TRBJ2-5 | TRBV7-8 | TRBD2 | CASSPGLAGAWETQYF | TGTGCCAGCAGCCCAGGACTAGCGGGAGCTTGGGAGACCCAGTACTTC
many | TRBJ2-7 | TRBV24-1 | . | CATSGKSAPYEQYF | TGTGCCACCAGTGGTAAGAGTGCGCCCTACGAGCAGTACTTC